These 20 T cell receptor beta chains came from one sample sequenced in a study of OX40 agonist ivuxolimab in advanced cancers. Only in-frame clones appear in the TCRdb table, and some are missing; sequencing was by immunoSEQ multiplex PCR. The sample consists of some 33,000 clones, roughly 68% of them appearing once. The source material was CD4+ or CD8+ T cells sorted from blood, sampled in a trial of the OX40 agonist ivuxolimab. Source of these receptors: an adult with an advanced solid tumor such as melanoma, head and neck, liver or kidney cancer.

The chain employs TRBV30 and TRBJ1-2; 7 bases line up with TRBD1. The J segment lost 6 bases and the V segment lost 2 bases, leaving 6 bases of the junction unmatched. This CDR3 is built from 13 residues. Germline V CDR1 and CDR2: GTSNPN, SVGIG (reference sequence). CDR3 nucleotide sequence: TGTGCCTGGAGTTGGGGAGGGGGCGATGGCTACACCTTC. Residues: CAWSWGGGDGYTF.

J is TRBJ1-1 and V is TRBV28, with D perhaps matching TRBD1 (5 bases). Germline CDR1 is MDHEN and CDR2 is SYDVKM. CDR3 size: 14 residues. Trimming pared 4 bases from V and 0 bases from J, leaving 9 bases between. The CDR3 sequence: CASSSGFMNTEAFF. The CDR3 DNA follows: TGTGCCAGCAGTTCAGGGTTCATGAACACTGAAGCTTTCTTT.

The genes are TRBV28 and TRBJ2-2, with D perhaps TRBD1 (6 bases). Deletions cut 6 bases from V and 0 bases from J, with 14 bases between. Germline V gene lookup returns CDR1 MDHEN and CDR2 SYDVKM. The CDR3 is 16 amino acids. CDR3 amino acids: CASSPAGTPNTGELFF. The CDR3 region has the DNA TGTGCCAGCAGCCCCGCCGGGACACCGAACACCGGGGAGCTGTTTTTT.

The chain has TRBV9 and TRBJ2-2, with no clear D. The CDR3 totals 12 residues. V was clipped by 0 bases and J by 8 bases, with 5 bases between them. CDR1 and CDR2 from the germline V gene are SGDLS and YYNGEE. The CDR3 bases are TGTGCCAGCAGCGTAGTGGAAGGGGAGCTGTTTTTT. As protein: CASSVVEGELFF.

The chain uses TRBV5-1 and TRBJ2-7; TRBD2 matches at 8 bases. The V gene end was trimmed by 3 bases and the J gene end by 3 bases; junction bases not matched to a gene: 8. The CDR3 covers 15 residues. The V gene's germline CDR1 is SGHRS and CDR2 YFSETQ. CDR3 protein: CASSSKGRGDYEQYF. In nucleotides, the CDR3 is TGCGCCAGCAGCTCCAAGGGGCGGGGGGACTACGAGCAGTACTTC. Complete variable domain (other parts from reference TRBV5-1 and TRBJ2-7): KAGVTQTPRYLIKTRGQQVTLSCSPISGHRSVSWYQQTPGQGLQFLFEYFSETQRNKGNFPGRFSGRQFSNSRSEMNVSTLELGDSALYLCASSSKGRGDYEQYFGPGTRLTVT.

The chain links TRBV5-4 to TRBJ2-7, with D possibly matching TRBD2 (6 bases). The CDR3 loop spans 15 amino acids. Looked up from germline, CDR1 is SGHNT and CDR2 is YYREEE (reference sequence). V was pared by 4 bases and J by 2 bases, with 16 bases between. The CDR3 DNA is TGTGCCAGCAGCCCGGCCGGGGGTAGGGCCTACGAGCAGTACTTC. Its protein product is CASSPAGGRAYEQYF. Variable domain in full (rest from reference TRBV5-4 and TRBJ2-7): ETGVTQSPTHLIKTRGQQVTLRCSSQSGHNTVSWYQQALGQGPQFIFQYYREEENGRGNFPPRFSGLQFPNYSSELNVNALELDDSALYLCASSPAGGRAYEQYFGPGTRLTVT.

V gene TRBV6-4 combines with J gene TRBJ1-6; TRBD1 agrees at 8 bases. CDR1 MRHNA and CDR2 SNTAGT come from the germline V gene. J gave up 7 bases and V 5 bases, and 13 bases lay outside the gene matches. This CDR3 spans 17 amino acids. CDR3 coding DNA: TGTGCCAGCAGTCCCTTTCGCTGGACAGGGATAAATTCACCCCTCCACTTT. It specifies CASSPFRWTGINSPLHF.

J is TRBJ2-1 and V is TRBV11-3, with no clear D. Trimming removed 2 bases from V and 2 bases from J, with 10 bases in between. In germline, CDR1 is SGHNT, CDR2 YENEEA. The CDR3 loop spans 15 amino acids. The CDR3 protein is CASSLSPDTYNEQFF. In DNA form, the CDR3 reads TGTGCCAGCAGCTTAAGCCCAGACACCTACAATGAGCAGTTCTTC.

The gene calls are TRBV5-1 and TRBJ2-1; no reliable D call. CDR3 length: 15 residues. CDR1 and CDR2 (germline): SGHRS, YFSETQ. Trimming cost V 2 bases and J 6 bases, with 15 bases left between them. CDR3 in DNA: TGCGCCAGCAGCTTAGCATATCCCGGGCTCAATGAGCAGTTCTTC. Protein product: CASSLAYPGLNEQFF.

The chain links TRBV30 to TRBJ1-2; TRBD1 matches at 10 bases. V dropped 5 bases and J dropped 8; count of bases not matched to a gene: 2. The V gene's germline CDR1 is GTSNPN and CDR2 SVGIG (reference sequence). This CDR3 region has 11 residues. CDR3 sequence: CAWQTGGGYTF. The CDR3 DNA reads TGTGCCTGGCAGACAGGGGGCGGCTACACCTTC. Supplemented by reference TRBV30 and TRBJ1-2, the full variable domain reads SQTIHQWPATLVQPVGSPLSLECTVEGTSNPNLYWYRQAAGRGLQLLFYSVGIGQISSEVPQNLSASRPQDRQFILSSKKLLLSDSGFYLCAWQTGGGYTFGSGTRLTVV.

This chain uses TRBV6-5 with TRBJ1-5; D is unclear. This CDR3 spans 13 amino acids. Trimming shortened V by 7 bases and J by 9 bases, and 16 bases separated the two germline ends. Looked up from germline, CDR1 is MNHEY and CDR2 is SVGAGI. CDR3 nucleotides: TGTGCCAGCACCGTGGACCTAATCACGCCCCAGCATTTT. This codes for CASTVDLITPQHF.

This clone was seen just once. The chain combines TRBV6-5 with TRBJ1-1; 8 bases are shared with TRBD1. The germline gives CDR1 MNHEY, CDR2 SVGAGI. Trimming cost V 2 bases and J 5 bases; bases outside gene matches: 4. The CDR3 has 14 amino acids. The CDR3 sequence: CASSYRTGKTEAFF. CDR3 coding DNA: TGTGCCAGCAGTTACAGGACAGGGAAGACTGAAGCTTTCTTT.

In its sample, this clone is medium-sized. This chain links TRBV4-1 with TRBJ1-6; 7 bases map to TRBD1. The CDR3 sequence is 17 residues long. The germline V gene has CDR1 MGHRA and CDR2 YSYEKL. Germline trimming cut 5 bases from V and 7 bases from J; bases unmatched to any gene: 14. The CDR3 loop reads CASSTDRVGNANSPLHF. The CDR3 DNA is TGCGCCAGCAGCACCGACAGGGTAGGCAATGCGAATTCACCCCTCCACTTT.

DNA for the CDR3: TGTGCCATCAGTGAAAGACAGGGACTTGAGCAGTTCTTC. Translated: CAISERQGLEQFF. The chain has TRBV10-3 and TRBJ2-1, with D perhaps matching TRBD1 (7 bases). The CDR3 has 13 amino acids. CDR1 is ENHRY, CDR2 SYGVKD, per germline. Trimming removed 3 bases from V and 9 bases from J, with 12 bases in between.

This chain links TRBV18 with TRBJ1-3; TRBD1 matches 8 bases. CDR1 and CDR2 (germline): KGHSH, LQKENI. The CDR3 is 17 residues long. With V trimmed by 2 bases and J by 0 bases, 6 bases remained unmatched. The CDR3 nucleotides read TGTGCCAGCTCACCAGAAGGGACAGGAACCTCTGGAAACACCATATATTTT. It translates to CASSPEGTGTSGNTIYF.

The chain links TRBV5-6 to TRBJ2-7; possibly TRBD1 for D (7 bases). Trimming removed 4 bases from V and 6 bases from J, with 8 bases in between. Looked up from germline, CDR1 is SGHDT and CDR2 is YYEEEE. The CDR3 is 11 residues long. The CDR3 coding sequence is TGTGCCAGCAGCCAGGGGGGCGAGCAGTACTTC. Its protein product is CASSQGGEQYF.

The rearrangement links TRBV7-9 to TRBJ2-2; tentatively, D is TRBD2 (5 bases). Looked up from germline, CDR1 is SEHNR and CDR2 is FQNEAQ (reference sequence). Trimming took off 5 bases at V and 8 bases at J, with 12 bases between the two ends. The CDR3 loop spans 13 amino acids. The chain's CDR3 is CASSHGVSGELFF. CDR3 bases: TGTGCCAGCAGCCACGGGGTATCTGGGGAGCTGTTTTTT.

The genes are TRBV20-1 and TRBJ2-4, with a tentative D call TRBD1 (5 bases). This CDR3 contains 11 residues. V was shortened by 4 bases and J by 6 bases, with 7 bases between the two germline ends. Germline values: CDR1 DFQATT, CDR2 SNEGSKA (reference sequence). CDR3 in amino acids: CSANQGNIQYF. As DNA, the CDR3 is TGCAGTGCTAACCAGGGAAACATTCAGTACTTC.

The chain employs TRBV6-1 and TRBJ1-2; D not resolved. Trimming removed 2 bases from V and 7 bases from J, with 8 bases in between. Germline V gives CDR1 MNHNS, CDR2 SASEGT. CDR3 length: 12 residues. This chain's CDR3 is CASSERVFGYTF. For the CDR3, the DNA is TGTGCCAGCAGTGAACGGGTATTTGGCTACACCTTC.

This clone was picked up one time. V is TRBV10-3 and J is TRBJ1-2, with unresolved D. The germline V gene encodes CDR1 ENHRY and CDR2 SYGVKD. Trimming cost V 2 bases and J 2 bases, with 6 bases left between them. The length of the CDR3 is 13 residues. CDR3: CAISEDTNYGYTF. In nucleotides, the CDR3 is TGTGCCATCAGTGAGGATACAAACTATGGCTACACCTTC.